Sequencing of this TCR beta chain was carried out in a study of blood T cells in healthy people across ages. In this sample, this clonotype turned up many times. Antigen: not known. Sample-barcoded 5' priming and a J-beta primer mix drove a second PCR of 7 to 11 cycles. Tagging of each cDNA molecule was performed by a template-switch adaptor with 12 random nucleotides. In TCRdb, the 5' RACE reads were re-called with MiXCR into one record per CDR3 protein. Of hundreds of thousands of distinct CDR3 sequences listed, around 21% were seen once; the top ten hold roughly 3.6%. This CDR3 is built from 13 residues. Per the germline V gene, CDR1 is DFQATT and CDR2 is SNEGSKA (reference sequence). Trimming stripped 2 bases from V and 5 bases from J, with 12 bases between. Study-level points and caveats: With unsorted PBMCs, a conclusive comparison of naive versus antigen-experienced cells was not possible. Naive T cell percentage showed a strong correlation with TCR beta diversity.

This receptor was obtained from a man in his 70s in good health. The V call is TRBV20-1, the J call TRBJ2-5, with D perhaps matching TRBD1 (6 bases). The source material was blood. DNA for the CDR3: TGCAGTGCTAGACCAGGACAGCCGGAGACCCAGTACTTC. Translation gives CSARPGQPETQYF.